The 23 T cell receptor beta chains below were found in one sample sequenced in a study of T-cell reconstitution after alpha-beta-depleted transplantation in children. The TCRbeta library was prepared with unique molecular identifiers. Via MiXCR, TCRdb re-called the PCR reads, giving one row per CDR3 protein. The repertoire holds around 140,000 distinct CDR3 sequences, with about 8.8% as singletons. The sequencing here drew on PBMCs, mostly from graft donor cells, taken 180 days after TCRalphabeta/CD19-depleted stem cell transplant. Source of these receptors: a female patient aged 2 to 10 who had a stem cell transplant for congenital amegakaryocytic thrombocytopenia, so the T cells may come from the graft donor.

This clonotype was picked up a small number of times. A much more abundant neighbour one base away suggests this may be a read error. The V and J genes are TRBV20-1 and TRBJ2-1; maybe TRBD2 (7 bases). The germline gives CDR1 DFQATT, CDR2 SNEGSKA (reference sequence). The CDR3 has 11 amino acids. Here the CDR3 reads CKGGEGSRQFF. In nucleotides, the CDR3 is TGCAAGGGGGGGGAAGGGTCGCGACAGTTCTTC.

The chain joins TRBV18 to TRBJ2-3, with 9 bases aligning to TRBD1. Germline CDR1 reads KGHSH; CDR2 reads LQKENI. J gave up 4 bases and V 6 bases, and 8 bases lay outside the gene matches. CDR3 length: 15 residues. The CDR3 sequence: CASSQQGAGADTQYF. CDR3 nucleotides: TGTGCCAGCTCCCAACAGGGGGCAGGGGCAGATACGCAGTATTTT.

At least ten counts were recorded for this clonotype. V and J are TRBV30 and TRBJ1-1; 8 bases are shared with TRBD1. Germline values: CDR1 GTSNPN, CDR2 SVGIG (reference sequence). Unmatched junction bases numbered 6, after V lost 8 bases and J lost 1 base. The CDR3 loop spans 13 amino acids. The CDR3 sequence: CAIGQGANTEAFF. The CDR3 nucleotides read TGTGCCATAGGACAGGGTGCGAACACTGAAGCTTTCTTT.

The V gene is TRBV28, the J gene TRBJ2-7, with 7 nucleotides matching TRBD2. Germline-derived CDR1 and CDR2 are MDHEN and SYDVKM. With 4 bases clipped from V and 1 base from J, the junction kept 7 bases outside the gene matches. The CDR3 consists of 15 residues. The CDR3 loop reads CASSSGGSMSYEQYF. The CDR3 DNA reads TGTGCCAGCAGTTCCGGCGGGAGTATGTCCTACGAGCAGTACTTC.

This clonotype was recorded at least ten times. The genes are TRBV15 and TRBJ2-3, with 10 nucleotides matching TRBD1. V lost 2 bases to trimming and J lost 0 bases; unmatched junction nucleotides: 2. This CDR3 has 16 amino acids. Per germline, CDR1 LNHNV and CDR2 YYDKDF (reference sequence). In DNA, the CDR3 is TGTGCCACCAGCAGACGGACAGGGGGGAGCACAGATACGCAGTATTTT. Its translation is CATSRRTGGSTDTQYF.

As to this clonotype: Compared with germline, one end of the junction differs, possibly owing to a read error. This chain connects TRBV3-1 to TRBJ2-3; TRBD1 or TRBD2 may be the D gene (5 bases each). CDR3 size: 17 residues. Germline V CDR1 and CDR2: LGHDT, YNNKEL (reference sequence). This CDR3 reads CACSPNWGSGRSDTQYF. CDR3 coding DNA: TGTGCCTGCAGCCCCAATTGGGGCAGCGGTCGATCAGATACGCAGTATTTT.

The chain carries TRBV6-1 and TRBJ1-5; D is perhaps TRBD1 (5 bases). Germline loops: CDR1 MNHNS, CDR2 SASEGT. This CDR3 is 16 amino acids long. Trimming stripped 5 bases from V and 4 bases from J, with 18 bases between. Here the CDR3 reads CASSTQKNRINQPQHF. For the CDR3, the DNA is TGTGCCAGCAGTACCCAAAAGAACAGGATTAATCAGCCCCAGCATTTT.

CDR3 residues: CASSVNYRLTDTQYF. CDR3 sequence (DNA): TGTGCCAGCAGCGTAAATTACCGACTGACAGATACGCAGTATTTT. V and J are TRBV7-6 and TRBJ2-3; no clear D gene. Trimming removed 5 bases at V and 3 bases at J, with 15 bases between. The CDR3 sequence is 15 residues long. Per the germline V gene, CDR1 is SGHVS and CDR2 is FNYEAQ.

This clonotype was detected many times. The rearrangement joins TRBV2 to TRBJ2-4; no reliable D call. Germline values: CDR1 SNHLY, CDR2 FYNNEI. V was cut by 7 bases and J by 0 bases, with 7 bases left in between. This CDR3 region has 13 residues. The CDR3, as DNA: TGTGCCAGCACCCCTTTAGCCAAAAACATTCAGTACTTC. This translates into CASTPLAKNIQYF.

In this sample, this clonotype turned up many times. The chain has TRBV20-1 and TRBJ1-5; tentatively, D is TRBD1 (6 bases). The CDR3 contains 14 residues. The germline CDR1 and CDR2 sequences are DFQATT and SNEGSKA (reference sequence). Trimming shortened V by 3 bases and J by 7 bases, and 16 bases separated the two germline ends. CDR3 sequence: CSARTWDTQQPQHF. The CDR3 DNA follows: TGCAGTGCTAGGACTTGGGACACCCAACAGCCCCAGCATTTT.

This clonotype was counted a few times. The chain links TRBV5-1 to TRBJ2-3, with D unresolved. Deletions cut 0 bases from V and 0 bases from J, with 11 bases between. The CDR3 runs 16 residues. Germline V gene data show CDR1 as SGHRS and CDR2 as YFSETQ. The CDR3: CASSLDYPSSTDTQYF. CDR3 bases: TGCGCCAGCAGCTTGGACTATCCCTCTAGCACAGATACGCAGTATTTT.

As concerns this clonotype: A far larger clone is one base from this, pointing to a likely read error. The chain has TRBV27 and TRBJ1-1; no reliable D call. CDR1 MNHEY and CDR2 SMNVEV come from the germline V gene (reference sequence). CDR3 size: 13 residues. The CDR3 reads CASSLGVNTDAFF. The CDR3 DNA reads TGTGCCAGCAGTTTAGGGGTTAACACTGACGCTTTCTTT.

The CDR3 sequence is CSARYGGSNSYNEQFF. The DNA of the CDR3 is TGCAGTGCTAGATATGGGGGGTCGAACTCCTACAATGAGCAGTTCTTC. This chain connects TRBV20-1 to TRBJ2-1; D perhaps matches TRBD2 (6 bases). The CDR3 is 16 residues long. V lost 2 bases to trimming and J lost 0 bases, with 14 bases between them. The germline V gene has CDR1 DFQATT and CDR2 SNEGSKA (reference sequence).

In this sample, this clonotype turned up a few times. The chain links TRBV2 to TRBJ1-6; no definite D call. Trimming removed 3 bases at V and 7 bases at J, with 10 bases between. Germline CDR1 is SNHLY and CDR2 is FYNNEI. CDR3 size: 14 residues. CDR3 region: CASSDRGQNSPLHF. Here the CDR3 DNA reads TGTGCCAGCAGTGACCGCGGGCAGAATTCACCCCTCCACTTT.

This clonotype was recorded many times. The rearrangement uses TRBV10-3 and TRBJ2-3, with D possibly being TRBD2 (5 bases). Trimming stripped 6 bases from V and 0 bases from J, with 22 bases between. The CDR3 runs 18 residues. Germline V gene sequence: CDR1 ENHRY, CDR2 SYGVKD. The CDR3 loop is CAISARQEVARSTDTQYF. In DNA, the CDR3 is TGTGCCATCAGCGCACGCCAGGAGGTGGCGCGTAGCACAGATACGCAGTATTTT.

This clonotype has more than one count but fewer than ten. The chain links TRBV3-1 to TRBJ2-1; D is possibly TRBD1 (5 bases). V was pared by 2 bases and J by 5 bases, with 19 bases between. This CDR3 comprises 17 residues. Germline V lookup: CDR1 LGHDT, CDR2 YNNKEL (reference sequence). In DNA, the CDR3 is TGTGCCAGCAGCCAATATAGGTCAGGGCGCATTAACAATGAGCAGTTCTTC. This encodes CASSQYRSGRINNEQFF.

This clonotype was counted many times. The V and J genes are TRBV5-1 and TRBJ1-2, with D uncertain. CDR1 and CDR2 from the germline V gene are SGHRS and YFSETQ. The CDR3 length is 8 residues. V was shortened by 7 bases and J by 12 bases, with 7 bases between the two germline ends. The CDR3 sequence is CASDLNTF. Here the CDR3 DNA reads TGCGCCAGCGACCTTAACACCTTC.

The gene calls are TRBV5-1 and TRBJ1-2, with a weak D call TRBD1 (5 bases). The V end lost 2 bases, the J end lost 7 bases, and 12 bases lay between the germline ends. Germline CDR1 reads SGHRS; CDR2 reads YFSETQ. The CDR3 is 13 residues long. CDR3 amino acids: CASSFQGEGGYTF. The CDR3 DNA reads TGCGCCAGCAGCTTTCAGGGAGAGGGTGGCTACACCTTC.

This clonotype showed up many times. The chain has TRBV7-9 and TRBJ1-2, with 7 bases fitting TRBD1. The CDR3 is 14 amino acids. CDR1 is SEHNR, CDR2 FQNEAQ, per germline (reference sequence). V trimming: 5 bases; J trimming: 3 bases; junction bases outside the gene matches: 6. CDR3 sequence reads: CASSVSQGDYGYTF. The CDR3 region has the DNA TGTGCCAGCAGCGTCAGTCAGGGGGACTATGGCTACACCTTC.

This clonotype was seen ten or more times. As DNA, the CDR3 is TGTGCCAGCAGGGGAGGACAGCTCTATAATTCACCCCTCCACTTT. This encodes CASRGGQLYNSPLHF. The chain is built from TRBV25-1 and TRBJ1-6, with D perhaps matching TRBD1 (6 bases). V lost 6 bases, J lost 3 bases, and 12 bases lay in between. Germline CDR1 and CDR2: MGHDK and SYGVNS. There are 15 residues in the CDR3.

In this sample, this clonotype turned up many times. The chain's CDR3 is CSAVNLGGTGELFF. The DNA for the CDR3 is TGCAGTGCTGTGAACCTAGGAGGCACCGGGGAGCTGTTTTTT. The chain employs TRBV20-1 and TRBJ2-2, with D possibly matching TRBD2 (5 bases). Between the trimmed V and J ends, which lost 5 bases and 4 bases, there was a span of 14 bases. The CDR3 is made up of 14 amino acids. The V gene's germline CDR1 is DFQATT and CDR2 SNEGSKA (reference sequence).

With regard to this clonotype: With a much larger clone just one base away, this may be a read error. The chain is built from TRBV30 and TRBJ1-1; D gene uncertain. The germline V and J ends were trimmed by 1 base and 2 bases, with 8 bases remaining between them. The CDR3 consists of 13 residues. Germline CDR1 reads GTSNPN; CDR2 reads SVGIG (reference sequence). In nucleotides, the CDR3 is TGTGCCTGGAGTGGGGCATCCAACACTGAAGCTTTCTTT. It translates to CAWSGASNTEAFF. The full variable domain, completed using reference TRBV30 and TRBJ1-1, is SQTIHQWPATLVQPVGSPLSLECTVEGTSNPNLYWYRQAAGRGLQLLFYSVGIGQISSEVPQNLSASRPQDRQFILSSKKLLLSDSGFYLCAWSGASNTEAFFGQGTRLTVV.

This clonotype was counted many times. The chain has TRBV20-1 and TRBJ1-5; 8 positions agree with TRBD1. Germline values: CDR1 DFQATT, CDR2 SNEGSKA (reference sequence). The CDR3 runs 14 residues. After removal of 1 base from V and 5 bases from J, the junction contained 4 bases not matched to a gene. CDR3 region: CSARADRGHQPQHF. CDR3 sequence (DNA): TGCAGTGCTAGAGCCGACAGGGGTCATCAGCCCCAGCATTTT.